The sequence of this TCR beta chain was determined in a study of long-term antiretroviral therapy in people with HIV. General study findings and limits: Patients on ART gained diversity, which nonetheless stayed below transplant donor controls.

Comments on this clone: What it binds is not known.

From each donor, at least one pre-ART PBMC sample and at least two post-ART PBMC samples were obtained. HIV-positive participants were all treated in the United States. This CDR3 region has 15 residues. With 1 base removed from V and 3 bases from J, the gap between germline ends came to 14 bases. Per germline, CDR1 SGHRS and CDR2 YFSETQ. The run of the v3.0 immunoSEQ assay was at survey level. Here immunoSEQ multiplex PCR was the method, and the copy in TCRdb shows in-frame clones only, minus some. The sample shows more than 15,000 clones, around 77% of them seen only once. The V and J genes are TRBV5-1 and TRBJ2-7, with D hard to call. This material consisted of unsorted PBMCs, taken 2.3 years after starting antiretroviral therapy. The origin of this receptor is a woman aged 40 to 50 with HIV. The CDR3 bases are TGCGCCAGCAGCTTGTCTGACACAAATAACTACGAGCAGTACTTC. Translating gives CASSLSDTNNYEQYF.